This T cell receptor beta chain was sequenced during a study of control samples from healthy donors and cancer patients. The V end was cut by 1 base, the J end by 1 base, with 11 bases between. This CDR3 spans 15 amino acids. Germline-derived CDR1 and CDR2 are MNHEY and SVGAGI. Sequencing was performed with immunoSEQ multiplex PCR; in TCRdb, only in-frame clones are kept and a portion is missing. Of 400,000 to 450,000 clones in the sample, approximately 92% were seen once. The clonotype comes from a man between 40 and 49 years old with head and neck cancer. The sequenced sample was PBMCs. This chain connects TRBV6-5 to TRBJ2-7; D unclear. The CDR3: CASSYFASTSYEQYF. The CDR3 bases are TGTGCCAGCAGTTACTTTGCATCTACTTCCTACGAGCAGTACTTC.